The 30 T cell receptor beta chains presented below share a single source sample, sequenced in a study of cytomegalovirus exposure and HLA in healthy donors. The PCR was carried out with 60 Vbeta primers and 13 Jbeta primers. TCRdb keeps only in-frame clones here, not all; method: immunoSEQ multiplex PCR. The table shows 210,000 or so clones, with 65% to 80% occurring only once. The specimen was PBMCs. All receptors derive from a girl aged 2 to 9 in good health and CMV-seronegative.

The V call is TRBV2, the J call TRBJ1-1; D gene uncertain. Germline CDR1 is SNHLY and CDR2 is FYNNEI. Trimming cost V 7 bases and J 11 bases, with 23 bases left between them. The length of the CDR3 is 14 residues. In DNA, the CDR3 is TGTGCCAGCACCCCCAGCGGGTGGGAGCTGAGGGCTTTCTTT. This translates into CASTPSGWELRAFF.

The CDR3 region has the DNA TGTGCCAGCAGCCCTACCGGGTTTCAAACGGGGATGACTGAAGCTTTCTTT. It specifies CASSPTGFQTGMTEAFF. The chain links TRBV7-2 to TRBJ1-1; D is unclear. Trimming stripped 5 bases from V and 5 bases from J, with 24 bases between. Germline loops: CDR1 SGHTA, CDR2 FQGNSA. The CDR3 extends over 17 amino acids.

The chain carries TRBV11-2 and TRBJ2-2, with a possible D match to TRBD1 (5 bases). Germline CDR1 is SGHAT and CDR2 is FQNNGV. The length of the CDR3 is 15 residues. V dropped 5 bases and J dropped 0 bases, with 10 bases sitting between them. The CDR3 sequence: CASSPYRTNTGELFF. DNA for the CDR3: TGTGCCAGCAGCCCGTACAGGACGAACACCGGGGAGCTGTTTTTT.

The chain combines TRBV30 with TRBJ1-5, with D possibly TRBD1 on 5 matching bases. V was clipped by 1 base and J by 1 base, with 11 bases between them. This CDR3 spans 15 amino acids. The germline gives CDR1 GTSNPN, CDR2 SVGIG (reference sequence). The CDR3 loop is CAWSGLGVSNQPQHF. The CDR3 nucleotides are TGTGCCTGGAGTGGATTAGGGGTAAGCAATCAGCCCCAGCATTTT.

This clone has a handful of counts. The J gene is TRBJ2-3, the V gene TRBV12-5; tentative D call: TRBD2 (6 bases). The V end lost 4 bases, the J end lost 5 bases, and 7 bases lay between the germline ends. CDR3 length equals 12 residues. CDR1 and CDR2 from the germline V gene are LGHNT and FRNRAP. The CDR3 loop reads CASGWGVDTQYF. The DNA for the CDR3 is TGTGCTAGTGGTTGGGGGGTAGATACGCAGTATTTT.

This rearrangement joins TRBV2 to TRBJ2-1, with TRBD2 identical over 9 bases. Germline CDR1 is SNHLY and CDR2 is FYNNEI. This CDR3 has 16 residues. The J segment lost 6 bases and the V segment lost 4 bases, leaving 10 bases of the junction unmatched. In nucleotides, the CDR3 is TGTGCCAGCAGTGTCGGGGCTAGCGGGACTGGCAATGAGCAGTTCTTC. Amino acids: CASSVGASGTGNEQFF.

The chain employs TRBV11-2 and TRBJ2-2, with D tentatively TRBD1 (6 bases). There are 18 residues in the CDR3. Germline V gives CDR1 SGHAT, CDR2 FQNNGV. Between the trimmed V and J ends, which lost 1 base and 4 bases, there was a span of 19 bases. CDR3: CASSLVQGVHRFTGELFF. CDR3 bases: TGTGCCAGCAGCTTAGTACAGGGAGTACATCGTTTCACCGGGGAGCTGTTTTTT.

The chain combines TRBV5-4 with TRBJ2-3; 13 positions agree with TRBD2. CDR1 and CDR2 (germline): SGHNT, YYREEE (reference sequence). The V segment lost 0 bases and the J segment 3 bases; nucleotides outside the gene matches: 4. The CDR3 runs 17 residues. The CDR3 sequence: CASSLAGLAGITDTQYF. The CDR3 nucleotides read TGTGCCAGCAGCTTGGCGGGACTAGCGGGAATAACAGATACGCAGTATTTT.

The rearrangement joins TRBV19 to TRBJ1-2, with D possibly TRBD1 on 6 matching bases. Germline-derived CDR1 and CDR2 are LNHDA and SQIVND (reference sequence). The CDR3 is 12 amino acids. V was cut by 4 bases and J by 10 bases, with 13 bases left in between. The chain's CDR3 is CASSRDTGFYTF. CDR3 coding DNA: TGTGCCAGTAGTAGGGACACAGGGTTCTACACCTTC.

This chain joins TRBV2 and TRBJ2-1; possible D gene TRBD2, 5 bases. V lost 8 bases, J lost 5 bases, and 13 bases lay in between. The CDR3 sequence is 13 residues long. Germline CDR1 SNHLY, CDR2 FYNNEI. CDR3 residues: CASVREKDNEQFF. As DNA, the CDR3 is TGTGCCAGCGTAAGGGAGAAAGACAATGAGCAGTTCTTC.

Notes on this clone: In the same sample, other DNA sequences code for this CDR3. V and J are TRBV29-1 and TRBJ1-1; unclear D gene. The V gene lost 6 bases and the J gene lost 0 bases, with 11 bases spanning the gap. This CDR3 comprises 13 residues. The V gene's germline CDR1 is SQVTM and CDR2 ANQGSEA. Here the CDR3 reads CSVLRGMNTEAFF. The DNA of the CDR3 is TGCAGCGTGTTGCGGGGTATGAACACTGAAGCTTTCTTT.

The rearrangement joins TRBV6-1 to TRBJ2-5; TRBD1 is a possible D gene (7 bases). Between the trimmed V and J ends, which lost 8 bases and 2 bases, there was a span of 15 bases. CDR1 is MNHNS, CDR2 SASEGT, per germline. This CDR3 has 14 amino acids. CDR3 coding DNA: TGTGCCAGCGGGTTGGCAGGGGGGCAAGAGACCCAGTACTTC. Translating it yields CASGLAGGQETQYF.

The gene calls are TRBV30 and TRBJ2-3, with TRBD1 identical over 7 bases. Germline CDR1 GTSNPN, CDR2 SVGIG (reference sequence). The junction had 6 bases not matched to a gene; V was cut back by 5 bases and J by 4 bases. The length of the CDR3 is 13 residues. The CDR3 spells CAWVDREPDTQYF. DNA of the CDR3: TGTGCCTGGGTCGACAGGGAACCAGATACGCAGTATTTT. The full variable domain, with the rest looked up from reference TRBV30 and TRBJ2-3, is SQTIHQWPATLVQPVGSPLSLECTVEGTSNPNLYWYRQAAGRGLQLLFYSVGIGQISSEVPQNLSASRPQDRQFILSSKKLLLSDSGFYLCAWVDREPDTQYFGPGTRLTVL.

A few counts support this clone. The V gene is TRBV6-1, the J gene TRBJ1-1, with D possibly TRBD1 on 6 matching bases. The CDR3 has 14 amino acids. Trimming stripped 8 bases from V and 1 base from J, with 14 bases between. The germline V gene has CDR1 MNHNS and CDR2 SASEGT. The CDR3 spells CASGETGGNTEAFF. CDR3 in DNA: TGTGCCAGCGGGGAGACAGGTGGGAACACTGAAGCTTTCTTT.

The gene calls are TRBV29-1 and TRBJ1-5, with unresolved D. V was clipped by 4 bases and J by 0 bases, with 10 bases between them. This CDR3 region has 14 residues. The V gene's germline CDR1 is SQVTM and CDR2 ANQGSEA. In nucleotides, the CDR3 is TGCAGCGTTGTCTCGGGAGATAGCAATCAGCCCCAGCATTTT. This codes for CSVVSGDSNQPQHF.

Only a few counts were recorded for this clone. The V and J genes are TRBV19 and TRBJ2-5; 9 bases fit TRBD1. Germline V lookup: CDR1 LNHDA, CDR2 SQIVND (reference sequence). V shed 5 bases and J 5 bases; nucleotides not matched to a gene: 9. The CDR3 consists of 15 residues. In nucleotides, the CDR3 is TGTGCCAGTAGTCCTATACAGGGGGCGCGGGAGACCCAGTACTTC. Amino acids: CASSPIQGARETQYF.

The gene calls are TRBV5-4 and TRBJ1-1; TRBD1 agrees at 10 bases. The CDR3 runs to 15 residues. CDR1 and CDR2 from the germline V gene are SGHNT and YYREEE (reference sequence). With V trimmed by 0 bases and J by 11 bases, 10 bases remained unmatched. The CDR3: CASSLVGQGMGAAFF. The CDR3 DNA is TGTGCCAGCAGCTTGGTGGGACAGGGGATGGGAGCCGCTTTCTTT.

V usage is TRBV2 and J usage is TRBJ2-5, with D possibly matching TRBD1 (6 bases). V was pared by 7 bases and J by 4 bases, with 7 bases between. Germline loops: CDR1 SNHLY, CDR2 FYNNEI. The CDR3 consists of 11 residues. The CDR3 loop reads CASNRAETQYF. CDR3 sequence (DNA): TGTGCCAGCAACAGGGCAGAGACCCAGTACTTC.

The J gene is TRBJ1-2, the V gene TRBV5-6; D may be TRBD1 (6 bases). Germline lookup yields CDR1 SGHDT and CDR2 YYEEEE. This CDR3 has 13 residues. Trimming removed 4 bases from V and 2 bases from J, with 9 bases in between. In DNA form, the CDR3 reads TGTGCCAGCAGCGAGGACAGCAACTATGGCTACACCTTC. This sequence encodes CASSEDSNYGYTF.

The chain carries TRBV5-1 and TRBJ1-1; 9 bases match TRBD1. The CDR3 is 13 residues long. Germline CDR1 is SGHRS and CDR2 is YFSETQ. The trim removed 4 bases at V and 4 bases at J, leaving 2 bases unmatched. The CDR3 coding sequence is TGCGCCAGCAGCAGGGGACAGGGCACTGAAGCTTTCTTT. Translation gives CASSRGQGTEAFF.

This rearrangement joins TRBV7-2 to TRBJ1-1; D not certain. Germline values: CDR1 SGHTA, CDR2 FQGNSA. V lost 2 bases and J lost 3, with 10 bases in between. The CDR3 extends over 14 amino acids. CDR3 sequence: CASSLLREDTEAFF. The CDR3 DNA reads as TGTGCCAGCAGCTTATTACGGGAGGACACTGAAGCTTTCTTT.

This clone turned up a few times. The chain employs TRBV19 and TRBJ1-5; TRBD1 matches at 8 bases. The CDR3 extends over 16 amino acids. Trimming took 7 bases from V and 7 from J; bases not matched to a gene: 15. The germline gives CDR1 LNHDA, CDR2 SQIVND (reference sequence). The CDR3 protein is CASMGFGQGGRQPQHF. Written as DNA, the CDR3 is TGTGCCAGTATGGGTTTTGGACAGGGAGGAAGACAGCCCCAGCATTTT.

V and J are TRBV15 and TRBJ2-1; 8 bases map to TRBD2. The CDR3 runs to 16 residues. CDR1 and CDR2 (germline): LNHNV, YYDKDF (reference sequence). Trimming cost V 2 bases and J 8 bases; bases outside gene matches: 11. CDR3 residues: CATSRTPGGPGDEQFF. CDR3 bases: TGTGCCACCAGCAGAACGCCGGGGGGGCCTGGGGATGAGCAGTTCTTC.

The CDR3 here is CSVVGTGPYNEQFF. Here the CDR3 DNA reads TGCAGCGTTGTCGGGACAGGGCCATACAATGAGCAGTTCTTC. This chain links TRBV29-1 with TRBJ2-1, with 9 bases that match TRBD1. The V gene end was trimmed by 4 bases and the J gene end by 4 bases; junction bases not matched to a gene: 5. From germline, CDR1 is SQVTM and CDR2 ANQGSEA. The CDR3 runs to 14 residues.

The genes are TRBV6-6 and TRBJ1-2; D is possibly TRBD1 (5 bases). The CDR3 is made up of 13 amino acids. Trimming removed 2 bases at V and 3 bases at J, with 7 bases between. CDR1 is MNHNY, CDR2 SVGAGI, per germline (reference sequence). CDR3 amino acids: CASSYDSDYGYTF. CDR3 nucleotides: TGTGCCAGCAGTTACGACAGCGACTATGGCTACACCTTC.

V gene TRBV19 combines with J gene TRBJ1-3; D gene uncertain. CDR1 is LNHDA and CDR2 is SQIVND in the germline V gene (reference sequence). The CDR3 covers 12 residues. V lost 1 base and J lost 8, with 6 bases in between. CDR3 coding DNA: TGTGCCAGTAGTATAGGAGCCTACACCATATATTTT. The encoded protein is CASSIGAYTIYF.

Points on this clone: Other DNA sequences from this sample encode an identical CDR3 as well. The chain combines TRBV5-3 with TRBJ1-2, with D perhaps matching TRBD1 (5 bases). TRBV5-3 is designated an ORF whose function remains uncertain. This CDR3 is 17 amino acids long. V was cut by 0 bases and J by 7 bases, with 22 bases left in between. In DNA, the CDR3 is TGTGCCAGAAGCTTGGGAGGCTCTCACGGGGGGTGGGTTGGCTACACCTTC. As protein: CARSLGGSHGGWVGYTF.

This clone was seen just once. The V and J genes are TRBV2 and TRBJ2-1, with D possibly matching TRBD1 (6 bases). The CDR3 totals 15 residues. V was cut by 7 bases and J by 5 bases, with 18 bases left in between. Germline assignment: CDR1 SNHLY and CDR2 FYNNEI. The CDR3 region is CASNPPDSEDNEQFF. The CDR3 DNA follows: TGTGCCAGCAACCCCCCGGACAGCGAGGACAATGAGCAGTTCTTC.

V and J are TRBV23-1 and TRBJ1-3; 8 nucleotides match TRBD1. TRBV23-1 has ORF status, its function being uncertain. V shed 2 bases and J 0 bases; nucleotides not matched to a gene: 6. The CDR3 length is 17 residues. CDR3 nucleotides: TGCGCCAGCAGTCAACAGGACAGGGACAGCTCTGGAAACACCATATATTTT. Translation: CASSQQDRDSSGNTIYF.

This chain links TRBV4-2 with TRBJ1-4; D remains ambiguous. This CDR3 contains 15 residues. Germline-derived CDR1 and CDR2 are LGHNA and YNFKEQ. Trimming shortened V by 2 bases and J by 1 base, and 8 bases separated the two germline ends. CDR3 residues: CASSQWRGTNEKLFF. In nucleotides, the CDR3 is TGTGCCAGCAGCCAATGGCGGGGAACTAATGAAAAACTGTTTTTT.